The 24 T cell receptor beta chains in this list originate from one sample, sequenced in a study of Ad26.COV2.S vaccination and SARS-CoV-2 variants. The assay was immunoSEQ multiplex PCR, and TCRdb's table has in-frame clones only and misses some. The sample has 350,000 to 450,000 clones; around 90% are singletons. Treatment described: roughly 19 received Ad26.COV2.S at low or high dose, single or two shots; 5 received placebo; per-sample allocation not given. Day 63 after the first injection of vaccine or placebo was the sampling time. The sample was peripheral blood, taken in a trial of Ad26.COV2.S vaccine versus placebo. These receptors were collected from a person between 18 and 60 years old who received the Ad26.COV2.S COVID-19 vaccine or a placebo.

The chain employs TRBV5-4 and TRBJ2-1; TRBD2 matches at 8 bases. This CDR3 has 15 residues. CDR1 is SGHNT and CDR2 is YYREEE in the germline V gene (reference sequence). The J segment lost 0 bases and the V segment lost 5 bases, leaving 4 bases of the junction unmatched. The CDR3 DNA reads as TGTGCCAGCAGACGGGAGGGCGGCTCCTACAATGAGCAGTTCTTC. It specifies CASRREGGSYNEQFF.

CDR3 sequence: CATEGLTNEKLFF. CDR3 in DNA: TGTGCCACCGAGGGGTTGACTAATGAAAAACTGTTTTTT. This chain links TRBV6-6 with TRBJ1-4; maybe TRBD1 (5 bases). In germline, CDR1 is MNHNY, CDR2 SVGAGI (reference sequence). Trimming removed 10 bases at V and 2 bases at J, with 11 bases between. The CDR3 spans 13 residues.

The chain employs TRBV30 and TRBJ2-1, with TRBD1 matching 12 bases. Trimming cost V 4 bases and J 9 bases; bases outside gene matches: 4. Per the germline V gene, CDR1 is GTSNPN and CDR2 is SVGIG (reference sequence). The CDR3 is made up of 13 amino acids. CDR3 amino acids: CAWTGQGAGEQFF. The CDR3 coding sequence is TGTGCCTGGACGGGACAGGGGGCCGGTGAGCAGTTCTTC.

The V gene is TRBV7-3, the J gene TRBJ2-1; 12 nucleotides line up with TRBD2. The germline V gene encodes CDR1 SGHTA and CDR2 FQGTGA. The CDR3 loop spans 16 amino acids. The V and J ends lost 5 bases and 3 bases, in that order; junction bases with no gene match: 5. CDR3 coding DNA: TGTGCCAGCAGCCTGGGACTAGCGGGCGACTACAATGAGCAGTTCTTC. Residues: CASSLGLAGDYNEQFF.

The genes are TRBV5-5 and TRBJ2-7; D ambiguous. The CDR3 sequence is 12 residues long. V dropped 0 bases and J dropped 2 bases, with 3 bases sitting between them. The germline gives CDR1 SGHKS, CDR2 YYEKEE (reference sequence). The CDR3 DNA is TGTGCCAGCAGCTTGGCCGCCTACGAGCAGTACTTC. It encodes CASSLAAYEQYF.

This sequence joins TRBV6-1 and TRBJ2-2; D not resolved. V was cut by 2 bases and J by 5 bases, with 9 bases left in between. In germline, CDR1 is MNHNS, CDR2 SASEGT. The CDR3 sequence is 14 residues long. In DNA, the CDR3 is TGTGCCAGCAGTGAACGTTACCGAACCGGGGAGCTGTTTTTT. Translated: CASSERYRTGELFF.

V gene TRBV10-3 combines with J gene TRBJ1-5; D perhaps matches TRBD1 (6 bases). Trimming pared 0 bases from V and 6 bases from J, leaving 9 bases between. CDR3 length equals 14 residues. Per germline, CDR1 ENHRY and CDR2 SYGVKD. The CDR3 nucleotides read TGTGCCATCAGTGAGTCGGCAGGGGTTCAGCCCCAGCATTTT. This gives the protein CAISESAGVQPQHF.

This clone appeared a single time. The chain has TRBV4-3 and TRBJ1-5; D is undetermined. The germline gives CDR1 LGHNA, CDR2 YSLEER. Trimming pared 3 bases from V and 1 base from J, leaving 10 bases between. CDR3 length: 15 residues. The DNA of the CDR3 is TGCGCCAGCAGCCATCCCATGGACAGCAATCAGCCCCAGCATTTT. This encodes CASSHPMDSNQPQHF.

The chain couples TRBV18 to TRBJ1-3, with D unclear. This CDR3 is built from 14 residues. The germline gives CDR1 KGHSH, CDR2 LQKENI. V lost 3 bases to trimming and J lost 0 bases, with 6 bases between them. In nucleotides, the CDR3 is TGTGCCAGCTCACCCGTCCTCTCTGGAAACACCATATATTTT. Protein product: CASSPVLSGNTIYF.

V is TRBV7-8 and J is TRBJ2-7, with 7 nucleotides matching TRBD2. The CDR3 is made up of 15 amino acids. Germline values: CDR1 SGHVS, CDR2 FQNEAQ. The trim removed 3 bases at V and 7 bases at J, leaving 12 bases unmatched. CDR3: CASSLSGTPGYEQYF. In nucleotides, the CDR3 is TGTGCCAGCAGCTTGAGCGGGACTCCGGGATATGAGCAGTACTTC. The full variable domain, completed using reference TRBV7-8 and TRBJ2-7, is GAGVSQSPRYKVAKRGQDVALRCDPISGHVSLFWYQQALGQGPEFLTYFQNEAQLDKSGLPSDRFFAERPEGSVSTLKIQRTQQEDSAVYLCASSLSGTPGYEQYFGPGTRLTVT.

V gene TRBV4-2 combines with J gene TRBJ1-4, with a weak D call TRBD1 (5 bases). The germline V gene encodes CDR1 LGHNA and CDR2 YNFKEQ. The ends were cut back, 6 bases at V and 6 bases at J, with 20 bases in the middle. The CDR3 totals 16 residues. The CDR3 DNA reads TGTGCCAGCAGAAAAGGGGAGGCTGCCGGGGATGAAAAACTGTTTTTT. Its translation is CASRKGEAAGDEKLFF.

This clone has only one observation. The chain is built from TRBV4-2 and TRBJ2-1; TRBD2 is a possible D gene (6 bases). The CDR3 length is 14 residues. Trimming pared 7 bases from V and 4 bases from J, leaving 14 bases between. From germline, CDR1 is LGHNA and CDR2 YNFKEQ. The CDR3 coding sequence is TGTGCCAGCACCCCGGGGGTTAATTACAATGAGCAGTTCTTC. Amino acid sequence: CASTPGVNYNEQFF.

V and J are TRBV30 and TRBJ1-6, with D unclear. Trimming took off 5 bases at V and 6 bases at J, with 17 bases between the two ends. The germline CDR1 and CDR2 sequences are GTSNPN and SVGIG (reference sequence). CDR3 length: 15 residues. This CDR3 is CAWSEAPERNSPLHF. Written as DNA, the CDR3 is TGTGCCTGGTCGGAAGCCCCGGAGCGTAATTCACCCCTCCACTTT.

The gene calls are TRBV3-1 (or the pseudogene TRBV3-2) and TRBJ2-3; 12 bases line up with TRBD2. Germline V gene sequence: CDR1 LGHDT, CDR2 YNNKEL (reference sequence). The CDR3 length is 15 residues. Unmatched junction bases numbered 2, after V lost 7 bases and J lost 0 bases. CDR3 nucleotide sequence: TGTGCCAGCACCGGGACTAGCGGGAGCACAGATACGCAGTATTTT. Protein sequence: CASTGTSGSTDTQYF.

The V gene is TRBV7-9, the J gene TRBJ1-1; tentative D call: TRBD1 (6 bases). Per germline, CDR1 SEHNR and CDR2 FQNEAQ (reference sequence). There are 12 residues in the CDR3. V was shortened by 1 base and J by 13 bases, with 13 bases between the two germline ends. CDR3 in amino acids: CASSLVQGEDFF. For the CDR3, the DNA is TGTGCCAGCAGCTTAGTACAGGGAGAGGATTTCTTT.

The CDR3 DNA is TGCGCCAGCAGCTTGGGACAGGAAGGTTCGGGACAGCCCCAGCATTTT. Its protein is CASSLGQEGSGQPQHF. The chain has TRBV5-1 and TRBJ1-5; tentatively, D is TRBD1 (6 bases). Germline V gives CDR1 SGHRS, CDR2 YFSETQ. The V end was cut by 0 bases, the J end by 7 bases, with 17 bases between. This CDR3 contains 16 residues.

The gene calls are TRBV10-3 and TRBJ2-1, with 8 bases that match TRBD1. The CDR3 is 13 residues long. Germline CDR1 reads ENHRY; CDR2 reads SYGVKD. V was pared by 8 bases and J by 1 base, with 1 base of the junction left unmatched. The CDR3 nucleotides are TGTGCCATCCGGGACAGGTCCTACAATGAGCAGTTCTTC. Residues: CAIRDRSYNEQFF.

The rearrangement links TRBV5-5 to TRBJ2-2; TRBD2 is a possible D gene (5 bases). Germline V gives CDR1 SGHKS, CDR2 YYEKEE (reference sequence). The CDR3 has 17 amino acids. Between the trimmed V and J ends, which lost 4 bases and 2 bases, there was a span of 18 bases. CDR3 residues: CASSPPGNTLNTGELFF. CDR3 sequence (DNA): TGTGCCAGCAGCCCACCGGGGAATACATTAAACACCGGGGAGCTGTTTTTT.

The chain is built from TRBV19 and TRBJ1-2; 9 bases map to TRBD1. The J segment lost 12 bases and the V segment lost 4 bases, leaving 6 bases of the junction unmatched. This CDR3 is 12 amino acids long. Germline loops: CDR1 LNHDA, CDR2 SQIVND (reference sequence). The CDR3 DNA follows: TGTGCCAGTAGTAACTCCGGGACAGGGAACACCTTC. It yields the protein CASSNSGTGNTF.

The J gene is TRBJ1-2, the V gene TRBV5-1; D possibly corresponds to TRBD1 (6 bases). There are 13 residues in the CDR3. The germline V and J ends were trimmed by 5 bases and 4 bases, with 12 bases remaining between them. In germline, CDR1 is SGHRS, CDR2 YFSETQ. In DNA form, the CDR3 reads TGCGCCAGCAGTATGGGCAGGGGCTATGGCTACACCTTC. This encodes CASSMGRGYGYTF.

Comments on this clone: Other DNA sequences in the same sample also yield this CDR3. The rearrangement uses TRBV5-1 and TRBJ1-5; D unresolved. In germline, CDR1 is SGHRS, CDR2 YFSETQ. V was pared by 0 bases and J by 2 bases, with 9 bases between. CDR3 size: 15 residues. The CDR3 protein is CASSLAGDGNQPQHF. DNA of the CDR3: TGCGCCAGCAGCTTGGCCGGGGATGGCAATCAGCCCCAGCATTTT.

This clone appeared once. The genes are TRBV7-2 and TRBJ2-1; 10 nucleotides agree with TRBD2. Trimming at V came to 5 bases and at J to 9 bases, leaving 10 bases not matched to a gene. CDR3 length: 15 residues. The germline CDR1 and CDR2 sequences are SGHTA and FQGNSA. CDR3 nucleotides: TGTGCCAGCAGCGCACGAACTAGCGGGGCGGGTGAGCAGTTCTTC. Its protein is CASSARTSGAGEQFF.

The chain employs TRBV28 and TRBJ2-3; a weak D match, TRBD1 (6 bases). V was cut by 4 bases and J by 2 bases, with 19 bases left in between. The germline V gene has CDR1 MDHEN and CDR2 SYDVKM. The CDR3 covers 17 residues. The CDR3 is CASSSPSTGAYTDTQYF. The CDR3 nucleotides read TGTGCCAGCAGTTCACCCTCGACAGGAGCTTACACAGATACGCAGTATTTT. The variable domain in full, completed from reference TRBV28 and TRBJ2-3, reads DVKVTQSSRYLVKRTGEKVFLECVQDMDHENMFWYRQDPGLGLRLIYFSYDVKMKEKGDIPEGYSVSREKKERFSLILESASTNQTSMYLCASSSPSTGAYTDTQYFGPGTRLTVL.

The gene calls are TRBV18 and TRBJ1-1, with D possibly being TRBD1 (5 bases). V was pared by 6 bases and J by 0 bases, with 8 bases between. Germline V CDR1 and CDR2: KGHSH, LQKENI. This CDR3 region has 13 residues. CDR3 residues: CASSQTVNTEAFF. The CDR3 coding sequence is TGTGCCAGCTCCCAGACAGTGAACACTGAAGCTTTCTTT.